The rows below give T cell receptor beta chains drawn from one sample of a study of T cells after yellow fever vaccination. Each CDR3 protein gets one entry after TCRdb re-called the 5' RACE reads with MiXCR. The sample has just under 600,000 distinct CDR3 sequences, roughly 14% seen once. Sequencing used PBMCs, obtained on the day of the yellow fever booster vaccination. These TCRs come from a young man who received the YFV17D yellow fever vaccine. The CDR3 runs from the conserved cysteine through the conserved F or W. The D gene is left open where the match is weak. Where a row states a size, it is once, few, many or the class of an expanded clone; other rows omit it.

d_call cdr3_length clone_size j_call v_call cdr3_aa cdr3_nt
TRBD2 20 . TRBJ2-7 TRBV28 CASRPTGTSGNSESPYEQYF TGTGCCAGCAGACCCACCGGGACTAGCGGAAACTCCGAGTCCCCCTACGAGCAGTACTTC
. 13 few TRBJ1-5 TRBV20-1 CSATDRSNQPQHF TGCAGTGCAACCGACAGGAGCAATCAGCCCCAGCATTTT
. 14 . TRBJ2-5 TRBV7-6 CASSVRPGQETQYF TGTGCCAGCAGCGTTCGGCCGGGACAAGAGACCCAGTACTTC
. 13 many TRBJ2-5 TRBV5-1 CASSLGNEETQYF TGCGCCAGCAGCTTGGGAAACGAAGAGACCCAGTACTTC
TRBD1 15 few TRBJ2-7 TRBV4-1 CASSHYGTGPYEQYF TGCGCCAGCAGCCACTACGGGACAGGACCCTACGAGCAGTACTTC
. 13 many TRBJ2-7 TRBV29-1 CSVLTGEGYEQYF TGCAGCGTACTGACGGGAGAAGGATACGAGCAGTACTTC
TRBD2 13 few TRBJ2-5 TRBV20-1 CSARRAGGQTQYF TGCAGTGCCCGCCGAGCGGGAGGGCAGACCCAGTACTTC
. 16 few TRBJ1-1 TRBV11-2 CASSFLEFGVPSKAFF TGTGCCAGCAGCTTTCTTGAGTTCGGCGTTCCCTCAAAAGCTTTCTTT
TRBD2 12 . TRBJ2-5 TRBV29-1 CSGTSGQETQYF TGCAGCGGGACTAGCGGCCAAGAGACCCAGTACTTC
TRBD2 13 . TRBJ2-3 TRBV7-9 CASSDGGGNTQYF TGTGCCAGCAGCGATGGGGGGGGAAATACGCAGTATTTT
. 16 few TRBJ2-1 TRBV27 CASVGIGVSSYNEQFF TGTGCCAGCGTAGGGATTGGGGTAAGCTCCTACAATGAGCAGTTCTTC
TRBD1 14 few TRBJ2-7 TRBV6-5 CASSYSGQGYEQYF TGTGCCAGCAGTTACTCAGGACAGGGGTACGAGCAGTACTTC
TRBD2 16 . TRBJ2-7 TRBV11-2 CASSGLAGTLSYEQYF TGTGCCAGCAGCGGACTAGCGGGGACCCTCTCCTACGAGCAGTACTTC
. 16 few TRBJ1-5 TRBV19 CASSMITGARSQPQHF TGTGCCAGTAGTATGATAACGGGGGCGCGGAGTCAGCCCCAGCATTTT
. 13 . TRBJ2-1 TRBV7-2 CATTITGRNEQFF TGTGCCACCACCATAACGGGGAGAAATGAGCAGTTCTTC
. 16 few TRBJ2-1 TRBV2 CASSRRVSGQHNEQFF TGTGCCAGCAGCCGCAGGGTTAGCGGACAACACAATGAGCAGTTCTTC
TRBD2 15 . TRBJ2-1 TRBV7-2 CASSLVRTSGNEQFF TGTGCCAGCAGCTTAGTCAGGACTAGCGGGAATGAGCAGTTCTTC
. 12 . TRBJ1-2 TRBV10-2 CASTTGPYGYTF TGCGCCAGCACGACAGGACCCTATGGCTACACCTTC
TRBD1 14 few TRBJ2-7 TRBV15 CATSSTTGNYEQYF TGTGCCACCAGCAGTACGACAGGGAACTACGAGCAGTACTTC
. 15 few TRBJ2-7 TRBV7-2 CASSPFGSALYEQYF TGTGCCAGCAGCCCCTTCGGGTCGGCACTTTACGAGCAGTACTTC
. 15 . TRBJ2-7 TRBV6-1 CASSPRGLYIDEQYF TGTGCCAGCAGTCCCAGGGGTTTATATATTGACGAGCAGTACTTC
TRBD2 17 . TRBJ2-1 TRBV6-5 CASSSSRTSGRFGEQFF TGTGCCAGCAGTTCCTCCCGGACTAGCGGGAGATTTGGAGAGCAGTTCTTC
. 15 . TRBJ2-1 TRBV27 CASSSWGASYNEQFF TGTGCCAGCAGCTCCTGGGGGGCATCCTACAATGAGCAGTTCTTC
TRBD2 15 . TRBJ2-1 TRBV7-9 CASSPIMRETNEQFF TGTGCCAGCAGCCCAATTATGCGGGAGACCAATGAGCAGTTCTTC
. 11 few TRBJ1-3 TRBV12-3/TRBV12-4 CASSVGYTIYF TGTGCCAGCAGCGTCGGATACACCATATATTTT
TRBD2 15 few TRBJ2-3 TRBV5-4 CASSWGGRGTDTQYF TGTGCCAGCAGCTGGGGAGGGAGAGGGACAGATACGCAGTATTTT
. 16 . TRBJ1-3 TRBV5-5 CASSSTGGIAGNTIYF TGTGCCAGCAGCTCCACCGGGGGGATAGCTGGAAACACCATATATTTT
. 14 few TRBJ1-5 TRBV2 CASSGGSLEGPQHF TGTGCCAGCAGCGGGGGGTCTTTGGAAGGGCCCCAGCATTTT